This T cell receptor beta chain was documented in a study of blood T cell repertoires in COVID-19. Cohort assignment relied on participant-reported clinical history. Repertoires were generated with immunoSEQ multiplex PCR, while TCRdb's copy carries only in-frame clones and drops some. The table has 250,000 or so clones, around 83% seen once; the top ten hold 5% to 7.5%. Trimming removed 6 bases from V and 2 bases from J; junction bases left unmatched: 10. The CDR3 runs to 16 residues. The germline CDR1 and CDR2 sequences are SNHLY and FYNNEI. A single count supports this clone. The receptor was derived from a woman in her forties or fifties who had been exposed to COVID-19. Sequences were obtained from PBMCs or T cells enriched from blood (not recorded which). The V gene is TRBV2, the J gene TRBJ2-3; 8 nucleotides align to TRBD2. CDR3 sequence: CASRTGGPNPTDTQYF. DNA for the CDR3: TGTGCCAGCAGGACGGGAGGGCCTAACCCCACAGATACGCAGTATTTT.